This TCR beta chain was documented in a study of cytomegalovirus exposure and HLA in healthy donors. Study summary: The 120 or so validation repertoires and the approximately 630 first-cohort repertoires shared a platform, a later analysis reported. Study-wide findings and caveats: In vitro, three CMV-associated chains proved specific for CMV antigens. The listing of 150 to 200 TCR beta chains classed them as cytomegalovirus-associated. It was reportedly the case that the classifier diagnosed cytomegalovirus status with high specificity and sensitivity.

As for this clone: What it binds is unknown.

Trimming stripped 4 bases from V and 7 bases from J, with 11 bases between. CDR1 and CDR2 from the germline V gene are SGHVS and FNYEAQ. The CDR3 loop spans 13 amino acids. Repertoires were generated with immunoSEQ multiplex PCR, while TCRdb's copy carries only in-frame clones and drops some. This sample carries roughly 45,000 clones, roughly 92% of them seen once, and the ten largest clones take 5.6%. The sample consisted of PBMCs. J is TRBJ2-1 and V is TRBV7-6; tentative D call: TRBD2 (6 bases). The sequence was collected from a man aged 18 to 30 in good health and CMV-seronegative. CDR3 residues: CASSSSAGNEQFF. CDR3 coding DNA: TGTGCCAGCAGCTCGAGCGCGGGGAATGAGCAGTTCTTC. Supplemented by reference TRBV7-6 and TRBJ2-1, the full variable domain reads GAGVSQSPRYKVTKRGQDVALRCDPISGHVSLYWYRQALGQGPEFLTYFNYEAQQDKSGLPNDRFSAERPEGSISTLTIQRTEQRDSAMYRCASSSSAGNEQFFGPGTRLTVL.